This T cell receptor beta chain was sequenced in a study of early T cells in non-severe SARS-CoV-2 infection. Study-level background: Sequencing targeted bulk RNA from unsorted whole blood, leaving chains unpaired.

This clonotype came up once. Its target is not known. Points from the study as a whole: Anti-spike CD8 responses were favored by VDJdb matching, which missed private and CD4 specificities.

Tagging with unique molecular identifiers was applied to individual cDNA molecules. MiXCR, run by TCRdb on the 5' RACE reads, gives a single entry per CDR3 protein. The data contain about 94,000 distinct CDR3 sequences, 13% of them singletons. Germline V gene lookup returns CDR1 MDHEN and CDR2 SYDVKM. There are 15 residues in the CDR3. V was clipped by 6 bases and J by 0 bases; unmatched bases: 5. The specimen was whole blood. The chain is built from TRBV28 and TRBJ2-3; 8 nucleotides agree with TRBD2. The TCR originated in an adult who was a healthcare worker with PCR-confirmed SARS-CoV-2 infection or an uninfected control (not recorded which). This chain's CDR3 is CASRGSGVSTDTQYF. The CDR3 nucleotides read TGTGCCAGCAGGGGTAGCGGGGTGAGCACAGATACGCAGTATTTT.